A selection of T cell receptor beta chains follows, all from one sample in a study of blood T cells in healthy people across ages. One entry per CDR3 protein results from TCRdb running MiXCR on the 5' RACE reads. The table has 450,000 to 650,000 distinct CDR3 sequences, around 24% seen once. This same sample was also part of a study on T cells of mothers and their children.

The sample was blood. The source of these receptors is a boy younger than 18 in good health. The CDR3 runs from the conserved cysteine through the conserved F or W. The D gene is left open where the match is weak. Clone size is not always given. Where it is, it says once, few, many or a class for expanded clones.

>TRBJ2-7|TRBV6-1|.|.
TGTGCCAGCAGGGTCAACCCATACTCCTACGAGCAGTACTTC
CASRVNPYSYEQYF
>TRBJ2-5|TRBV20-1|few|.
TGCAGTGCTAGAGATCTTAGCGACGTTCAAGAGACCCAGTACTTC
CSARDLSDVQETQYF
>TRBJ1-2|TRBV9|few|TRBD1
TGTGCCAGCAGCCTCAGACAGGGAGATGGCTACACCTTC
CASSLRQGDGYTF
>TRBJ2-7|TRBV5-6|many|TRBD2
TGTGCCAGCAGCTTCCTAGCGGGTTCTCGCGAGCAGTACTTC
CASSFLAGSREQYF
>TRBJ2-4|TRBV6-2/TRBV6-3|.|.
TGTGCCAGCAGTTCCTGGATAAGGGGGAACATTCAGTACTTC
CASSSWIRGNIQYF
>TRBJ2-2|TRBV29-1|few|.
TGCAGCGTTGTGTTTGGCCACACGTCCGGGGAGCTGTTTTTT
CSVVFGHTSGELFF
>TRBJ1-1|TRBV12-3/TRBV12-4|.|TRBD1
TGTGCCAGCAGTAGGGACAGCTTGAACACTGAAACTTTCTTT
CASSRDSLNTETFF
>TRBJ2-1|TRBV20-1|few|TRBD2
TGCAGTGCTAGAGAACTAGCGGGAGGTTACAATGAGCAGTTCTTC
CSARELAGGYNEQFF
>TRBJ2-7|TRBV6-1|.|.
TGTGCCAGCAGTGAAGCAAGGTACGAGCAGTACTTC
CASSEARYEQYF
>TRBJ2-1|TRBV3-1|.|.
TGTGCCAGCAGCCAAGAAGGCTATTTCTCCTACAATGAGCAGTTCTTC
CASSQEGYFSYNEQFF
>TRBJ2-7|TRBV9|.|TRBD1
TGTGCCAGCTCGGAGACAGGGGCCAATTCCTACGAGCAGTACTTC
CASSETGANSYEQYF
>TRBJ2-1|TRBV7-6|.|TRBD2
TGTGCCAGCGGCGCGGGGGTTTTCTCCTACAATGAGCAGTTCTTC
CASGAGVFSYNEQFF
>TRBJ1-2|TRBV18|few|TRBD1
TGTGCCAGCTCACCACCGAGGACAGGGGACGACTATGGCTACACCTTC
CASSPPRTGDDYGYTF
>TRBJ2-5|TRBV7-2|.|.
TGTGCCAGCAGCTTAGAGCGACTAGTCGGAAAGACCCAGTACTTC
CASSLERLVGKTQYF
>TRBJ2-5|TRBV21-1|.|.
TGTGCCAGCAGCAAAGGGGGCAAAGAGACCCAGTACTTC
CASSKGGKETQYF
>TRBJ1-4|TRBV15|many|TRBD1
TGTGCCACCAGCAGGACAGGGGGCAATGAAAAACTGTTTTTT
CATSRTGGNEKLFF
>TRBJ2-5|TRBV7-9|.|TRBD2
TGTGCCAGCAGCTTAGCGCTGGGACTACTAGAGACCCAGTACTTC
CASSLALGLLETQYF
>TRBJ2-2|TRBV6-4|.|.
TGTGCCAGCAGTGAACAGGCGACCGGGGAGCTGTTTTTT
CASSEQATGELFF
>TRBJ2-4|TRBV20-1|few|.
TGCAGTGCTAGAGAGGCAGCCAAAAACATTCAGTACTTC
CSAREAAKNIQYF
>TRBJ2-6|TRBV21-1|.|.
TGTGCCAGCAGCACGCTATCTGGGGCCAACGTCCTGACTTTC
CASSTLSGANVLTF
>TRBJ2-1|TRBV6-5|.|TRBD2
TGTGCCAGCAGTTACCAGCGGGGGGACTACAATGAGCAGTTCTTC
CASSYQRGDYNEQFF
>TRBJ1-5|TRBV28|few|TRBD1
TGTGCCAGCACCACATTGACAGGGGGTTTGGGTCAGCCCCAGCATTTT
CASTTLTGGLGQPQHF
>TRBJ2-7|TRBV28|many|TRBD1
TGTGCCAAGGGGGCATCGATCGAGCAGTACTTC
CAKGASIEQYF
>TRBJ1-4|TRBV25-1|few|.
TGTGCCAGCAGCCCAGGGGATCGGACTAATGAAAAACTGTTTTTT
CASSPGDRTNEKLFF
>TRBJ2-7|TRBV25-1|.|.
TGTGCCAGCAGGGCCCAGCGGTTTGGCGAGCAGTACTTC
CASRAQRFGEQYF
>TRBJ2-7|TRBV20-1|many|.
TGCAGTGCTAGACTAGCTGAAGCCGAGCAGTACTTC
CSARLAEAEQYF
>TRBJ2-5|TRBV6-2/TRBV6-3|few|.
TGTGCCAGCAATATCGAGAATCTAGAAGAGACCCAGTACTTC
CASNIENLEETQYF
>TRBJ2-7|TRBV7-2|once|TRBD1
TGTGCCAGCAGCCCGACCTCGGACAGGGTCTCACAGAGCTCCTACGAGCAGTACTTC
CASSPTSDRVSQSSYEQYF
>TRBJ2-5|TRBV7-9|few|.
TGTGCCAGCAGCTTAGGGTTTATCCCAGAGACCCAGTACTTC
CASSLGFIPETQYF
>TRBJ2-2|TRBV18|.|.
TGTGCCAGCCGGAAAGAACCGGACTGGAACACCGGGGAGCTGTTTTTT
CASRKEPDWNTGELFF
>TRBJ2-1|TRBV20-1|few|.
TGCAGTGCTAGGGCCTTGGACAGAACCAATGAGCAGTTCTTC
CSARALDRTNEQFF
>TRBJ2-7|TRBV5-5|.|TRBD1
TGTGCCAGCAGCCCCCGGACAGGCAGGGGCTCCTACGAGCAGTACTTC
CASSPRTGRGSYEQYF
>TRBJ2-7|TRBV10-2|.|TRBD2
TGCGCCAGCAGTGACTCCACTAGCGGGGGGCGCGAGCAGTACTTC
CASSDSTSGGREQYF
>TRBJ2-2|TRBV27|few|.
TGTGCCAGCAGTTTATACAGGACTGGGAACACCGGGGAGCTGTTTTTT
CASSLYRTGNTGELFF
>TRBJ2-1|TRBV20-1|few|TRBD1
TGCAGTGCCCGGATACCCGGGACAGACTACAATGAGCAGTTCTTC
CSARIPGTDYNEQFF
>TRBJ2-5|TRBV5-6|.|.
TGTGCCAGCAGCTTTTTGCACCTCAGGGAAAAGACCCAGTACTTC
CASSFLHLREKTQYF
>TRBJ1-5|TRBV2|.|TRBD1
TGTGCCAGCAGTCGGACAGGGGATCACCAGCCCCAGCATTTT
CASSRTGDHQPQHF
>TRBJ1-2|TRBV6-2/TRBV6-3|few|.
TGTGCCAGCAGTTACCTCCCGAGCAACTATGGCTACACCTTC
CASSYLPSNYGYTF
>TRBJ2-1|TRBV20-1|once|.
TGCAGTGCTAGAGCCCCGGTGGATAGTCGCAATGAGCAGTTCTTC
CSARAPVDSRNEQFF
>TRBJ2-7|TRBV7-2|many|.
TGTGCCAGCAGCGTGGGACGCGGCGGGTACGAGCAGTACTTC
CASSVGRGGYEQYF
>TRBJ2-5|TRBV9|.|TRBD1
TGTGCCAGCAGCGGACAGGGGCAAGAGACCCAGCACTTC
CASSGQGQETQHF
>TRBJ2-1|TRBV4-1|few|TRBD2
TGCGCCAGCTCTGAGCGGGGGGTCAACAATGAGCAGTTCTTC
CASSERGVNNEQFF
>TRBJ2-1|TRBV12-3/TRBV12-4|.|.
TGTGCCAGCAGTTTAAGGCAGGGAACGGGGGATGAGCAGTTCTTC
CASSLRQGTGDEQFF
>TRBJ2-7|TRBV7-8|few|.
TGTGCCAGCAGCTCGGGCAGGGGCACTGGGCGGGCCTACGAGCAGTACTTC
CASSSGRGTGRAYEQYF
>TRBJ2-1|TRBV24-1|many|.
TGTGCCACCAGTGCCCATCTTTTTGAGCAGTTCTTC
CATSAHLFEQFF
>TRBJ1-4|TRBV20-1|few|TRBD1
TGCAGTGCTCAGTCGGGACAGCCGAATGAAAAACTGTTTTTT
CSAQSGQPNEKLFF
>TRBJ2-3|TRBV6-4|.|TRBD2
TGTGCCAGCAGTGCTAGCGGGGGTACAGATGCGCAGTATTTT
CASSASGGTDAQYF
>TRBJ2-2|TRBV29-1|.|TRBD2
TGCAGCGTTACTAGCGGGACGAACACCGGGGAGCTGTTTTTT
CSVTSGTNTGELFF
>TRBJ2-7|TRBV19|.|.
TGTGCCAAAATGAAGGTTGCCTACGAGCAGTACTTC
CAKMKVAYEQYF
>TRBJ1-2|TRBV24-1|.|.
TGTGCCACCAGTGATCTTACAACTAACTATGGCTACACCTTC
CATSDLTTNYGYTF
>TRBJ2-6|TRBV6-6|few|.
TGTGCCAGCAGACCCGGACAGGCCAACGTCCTGACTTTC
CASRPGQANVLTF
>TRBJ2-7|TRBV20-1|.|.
TGCAGTGCTCTCACAGTGGCCGACTCCTACGAGCAGTACTTC
CSALTVADSYEQYF
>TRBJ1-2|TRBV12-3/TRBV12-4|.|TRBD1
TGTGCCAGCAGCCCAACCGTCGGGACAGCAAGAGCTAACTATGGCTACACCTTC
CASSPTVGTARANYGYTF
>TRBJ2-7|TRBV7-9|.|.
TGTGCCTGCAGCGACATCACCGAGGACGAGCAGTACTTC
CACSDITEDEQYF
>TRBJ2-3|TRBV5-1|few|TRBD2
TGCGCCAGCAGCTTGCTAGGAACAGTAAGCGGGACCCCAGATACGCAGTATTTT
CASSLLGTVSGTPDTQYF
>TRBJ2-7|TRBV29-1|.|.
TGCAGCGTTGTATACATGACCTACGAGCAGTACTTC
CSVVYMTYEQYF
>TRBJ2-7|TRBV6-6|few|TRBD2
TGTGCCAGCAGCCGGACTAGCGGGAGGGGTCGCTACGAGCAGTACTTC
CASSRTSGRGRYEQYF
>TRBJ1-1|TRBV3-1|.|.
TGTGCCAGCAGCCAAGTAGGGGGAAGGTCAGCTGAAGCTTTCTTT
CASSQVGGRSAEAFF
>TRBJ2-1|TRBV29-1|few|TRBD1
TGCAGCGTCGATACAGGGGCCTCCTACAATGAGCAGTTCTTC
CSVDTGASYNEQFF